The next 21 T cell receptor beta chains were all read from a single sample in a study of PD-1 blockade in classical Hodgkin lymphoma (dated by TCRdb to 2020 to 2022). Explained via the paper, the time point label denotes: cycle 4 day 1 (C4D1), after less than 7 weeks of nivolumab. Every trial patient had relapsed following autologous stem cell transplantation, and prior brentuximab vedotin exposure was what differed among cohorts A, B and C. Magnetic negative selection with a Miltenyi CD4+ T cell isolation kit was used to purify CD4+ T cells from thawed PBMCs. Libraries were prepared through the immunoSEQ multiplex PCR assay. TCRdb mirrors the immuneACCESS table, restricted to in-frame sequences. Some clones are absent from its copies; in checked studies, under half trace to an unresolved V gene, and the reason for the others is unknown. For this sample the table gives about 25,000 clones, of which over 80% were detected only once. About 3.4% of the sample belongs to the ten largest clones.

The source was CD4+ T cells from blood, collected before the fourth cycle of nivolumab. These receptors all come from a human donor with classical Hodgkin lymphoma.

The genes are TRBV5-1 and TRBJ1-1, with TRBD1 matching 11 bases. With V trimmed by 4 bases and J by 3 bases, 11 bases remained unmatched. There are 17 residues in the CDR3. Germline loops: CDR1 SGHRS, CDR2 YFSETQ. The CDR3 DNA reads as TGCGCCAGCAGCCCCGGCGGACAGGGGGCTCTCGACACTGAAGCTTTCTTT. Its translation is CASSPGGQGALDTEAFF.

CDR3 nucleotide sequence: TGCGCCAGCAGCCTTACCCCGGGCGGGGGCCAAGATACGCAGTATTTT. Translated, it gives CASSLTPGGGQDTQYF. The chain joins TRBV5-1 to TRBJ2-3, with a weak D call TRBD2 (7 bases). V was pared by 4 bases and J by 5 bases, with 20 bases between. Germline assignment: CDR1 SGHRS and CDR2 YFSETQ. The CDR3 is made up of 16 amino acids. The full variable domain, its missing parts supplied by reference TRBV5-1 and TRBJ2-3, is KAGVTQTPRYLIKTRGQQVTLSCSPISGHRSVSWYQQTPGQGLQFLFEYFSETQRNKGNFPGRFSGRQFSNSRSEMNVSTLELGDSALYLCASSLTPGGGQDTQYFGPGTRLTVL.

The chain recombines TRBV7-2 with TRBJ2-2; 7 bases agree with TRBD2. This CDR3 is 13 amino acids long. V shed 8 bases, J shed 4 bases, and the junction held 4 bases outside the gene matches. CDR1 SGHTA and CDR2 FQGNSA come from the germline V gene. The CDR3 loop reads CASAQRGTGELFF. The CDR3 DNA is TGTGCCAGCGCCCAGCGGGGCACCGGGGAGCTGTTTTTT.

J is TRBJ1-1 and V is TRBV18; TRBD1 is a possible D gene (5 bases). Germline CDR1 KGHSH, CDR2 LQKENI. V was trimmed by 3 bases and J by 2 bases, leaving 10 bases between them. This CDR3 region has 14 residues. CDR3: CASSPRVGNTEAFF. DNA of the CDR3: TGTGCCAGCTCACCCAGGGTGGGAAACACTGAAGCTTTCTTT.

DNA for the CDR3: TGTGCCAGCAGCGACTGGACAGGGGGCACTGAAGCTTTCTTT. This gives the protein CASSDWTGGTEAFF. V and J are TRBV6-1 and TRBJ1-1; 10 bases match TRBD1. The V gene end was trimmed by 6 bases and the J gene end by 4 bases; junction bases not matched to a gene: 5. Germline CDR1 is MNHNS and CDR2 is SASEGT. The CDR3 loop spans 14 amino acids.

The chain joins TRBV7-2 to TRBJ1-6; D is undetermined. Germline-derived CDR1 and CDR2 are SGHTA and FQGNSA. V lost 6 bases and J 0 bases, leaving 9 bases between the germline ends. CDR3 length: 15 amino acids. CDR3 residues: CASRTPSSYNSPLHF. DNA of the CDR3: TGTGCCAGCAGGACACCCAGCTCCTATAATTCACCCCTCCACTTT.

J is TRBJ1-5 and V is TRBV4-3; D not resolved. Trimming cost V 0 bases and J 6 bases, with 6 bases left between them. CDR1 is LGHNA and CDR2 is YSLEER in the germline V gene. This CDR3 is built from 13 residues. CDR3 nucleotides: TGCGCCAGCAGCCAAGATAGGGCTCAGCCCCAGCATTTT. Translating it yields CASSQDRAQPQHF.

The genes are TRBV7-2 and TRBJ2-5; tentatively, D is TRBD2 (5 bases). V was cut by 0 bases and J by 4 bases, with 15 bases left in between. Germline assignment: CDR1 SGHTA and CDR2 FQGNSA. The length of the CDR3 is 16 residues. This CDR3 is CASSLAPVGAGETQYF. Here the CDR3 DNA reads TGTGCCAGCAGCTTAGCGCCCGTTGGTGCGGGAGAGACCCAGTACTTC.

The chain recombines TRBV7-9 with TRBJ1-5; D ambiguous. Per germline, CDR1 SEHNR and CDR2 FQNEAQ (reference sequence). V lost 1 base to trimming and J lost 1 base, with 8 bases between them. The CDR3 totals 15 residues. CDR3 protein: CASSLGAESNQPQHF. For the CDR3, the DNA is TGTGCCAGCAGCTTAGGTGCAGAGAGCAATCAGCCCCAGCATTTT.

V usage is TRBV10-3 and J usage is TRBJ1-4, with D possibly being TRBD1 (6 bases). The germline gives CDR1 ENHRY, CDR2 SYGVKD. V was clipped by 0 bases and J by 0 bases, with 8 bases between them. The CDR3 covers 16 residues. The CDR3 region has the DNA TGTGCCATCAGTGAGTCGAAGGGGGCAACTAATGAAAAACTGTTTTTT. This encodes CAISESKGATNEKLFF.

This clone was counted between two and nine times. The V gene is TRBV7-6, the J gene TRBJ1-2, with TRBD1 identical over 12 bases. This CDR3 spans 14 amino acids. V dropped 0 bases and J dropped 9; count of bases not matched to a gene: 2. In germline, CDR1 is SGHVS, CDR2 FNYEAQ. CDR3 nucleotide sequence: TGTGCCAGCAGCTTAGCGGGACAGGGGGCGAGCTACACCTTC. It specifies CASSLAGQGASYTF.

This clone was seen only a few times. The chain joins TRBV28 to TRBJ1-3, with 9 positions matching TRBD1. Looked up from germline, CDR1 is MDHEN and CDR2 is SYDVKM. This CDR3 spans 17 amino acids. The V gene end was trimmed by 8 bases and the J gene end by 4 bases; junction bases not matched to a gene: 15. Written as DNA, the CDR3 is TGTGCCAGCGCTGTGGGGGGACAGGGAATTGGCGGAAACACCATATATTTT. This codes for CASAVGGQGIGGNTIYF.

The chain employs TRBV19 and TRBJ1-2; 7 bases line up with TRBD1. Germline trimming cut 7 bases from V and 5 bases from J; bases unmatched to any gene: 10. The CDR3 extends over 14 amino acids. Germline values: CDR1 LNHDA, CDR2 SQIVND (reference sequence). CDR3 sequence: CASTDLGTEYGYTF. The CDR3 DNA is TGTGCCAGTACCGACCTCGGGACAGAATATGGCTACACCTTC.

For the CDR3, the DNA is TGTGCCAGCAGCTCACAGGGAGGTCAGCCCCAGCATTTT. Translated: CASSSQGGQPQHF. The chain couples TRBV7-2 to TRBJ1-5, with a weak D call TRBD1 (6 bases). This CDR3 comprises 13 residues. V was pared by 4 bases and J by 6 bases, with 10 bases between. Looked up from germline, CDR1 is SGHTA and CDR2 is FQGNSA.

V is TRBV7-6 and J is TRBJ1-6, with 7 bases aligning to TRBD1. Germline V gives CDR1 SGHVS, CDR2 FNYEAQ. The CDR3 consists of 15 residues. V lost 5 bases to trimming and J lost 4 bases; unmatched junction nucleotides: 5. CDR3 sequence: CASSRGTVYNSPLHF. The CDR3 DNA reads TGTGCCAGCAGCCGTGGGACAGTGTATAATTCACCCCTCCACTTT. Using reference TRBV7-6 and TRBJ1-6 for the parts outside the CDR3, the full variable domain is GAGVSQSPRYKVTKRGQDVALRCDPISGHVSLYWYRQALGQGPEFLTYFNYEAQQDKSGLPNDRFSAERPEGSISTLTIQRTEQRDSAMYRCASSRGTVYNSPLHFGNGTRLTVT.

CDR3 region: CASSLETPSEAFF. DNA for the CDR3: TGTGCCAGCAGCTTAGAGACACCATCTGAAGCTTTCTTT. The gene calls are TRBV7-9 and TRBJ1-1; D remains ambiguous. Trimming left V 1 base short and J 6 bases short, with 9 bases between. The CDR3 consists of 13 residues. Germline lookup yields CDR1 SEHNR and CDR2 FQNEAQ (reference sequence).

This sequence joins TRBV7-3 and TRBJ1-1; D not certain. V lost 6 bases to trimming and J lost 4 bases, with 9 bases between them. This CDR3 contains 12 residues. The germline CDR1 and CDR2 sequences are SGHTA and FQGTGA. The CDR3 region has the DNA TGTGCCAGCAGTTCGTCGGGCACTGAAGCTTTCTTT. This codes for CASSSSGTEAFF.

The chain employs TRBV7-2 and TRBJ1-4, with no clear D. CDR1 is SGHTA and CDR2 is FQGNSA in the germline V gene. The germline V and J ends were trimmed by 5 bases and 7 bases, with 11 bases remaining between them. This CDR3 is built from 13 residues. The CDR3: CASSPGMGEKLFF. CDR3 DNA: TGTGCCAGCAGCCCAGGTATGGGTGAAAAACTGTTTTTT.

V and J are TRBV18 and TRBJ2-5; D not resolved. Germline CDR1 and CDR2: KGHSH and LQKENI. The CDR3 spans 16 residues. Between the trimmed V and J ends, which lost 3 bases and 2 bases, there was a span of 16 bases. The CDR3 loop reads CASSPRTVGVQETQYF. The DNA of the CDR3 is TGTGCCAGCTCACCTCGGACCGTTGGGGTACAAGAGACCCAGTACTTC.

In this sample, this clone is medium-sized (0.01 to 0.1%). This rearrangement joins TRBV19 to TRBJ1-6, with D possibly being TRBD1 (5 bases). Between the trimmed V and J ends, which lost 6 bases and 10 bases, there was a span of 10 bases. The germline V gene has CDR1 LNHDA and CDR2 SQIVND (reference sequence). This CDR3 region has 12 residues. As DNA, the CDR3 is TGTGCCAGTAGGGGGCAAGGCTCACCCCTCCACTTT. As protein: CASRGQGSPLHF.

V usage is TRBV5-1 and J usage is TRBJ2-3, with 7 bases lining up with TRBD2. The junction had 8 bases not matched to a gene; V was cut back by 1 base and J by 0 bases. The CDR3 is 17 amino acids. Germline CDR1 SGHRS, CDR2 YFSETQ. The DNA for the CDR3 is TGCGCCAGCAGCTTGTCTTTTGTCGGGGGGAGCACAGATACGCAGTATTTT. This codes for CASSLSFVGGSTDTQYF.